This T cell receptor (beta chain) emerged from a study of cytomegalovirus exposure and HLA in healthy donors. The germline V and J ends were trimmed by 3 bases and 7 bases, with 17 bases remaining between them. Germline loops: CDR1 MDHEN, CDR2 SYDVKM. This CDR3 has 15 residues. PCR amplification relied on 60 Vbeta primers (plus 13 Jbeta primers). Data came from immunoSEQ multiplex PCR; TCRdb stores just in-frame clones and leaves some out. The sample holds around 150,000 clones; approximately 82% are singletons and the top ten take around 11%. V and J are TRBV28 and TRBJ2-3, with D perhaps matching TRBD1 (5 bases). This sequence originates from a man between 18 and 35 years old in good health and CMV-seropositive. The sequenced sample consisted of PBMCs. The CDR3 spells CASSLNRAGLHTQYF. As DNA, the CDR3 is TGTGCCAGCAGTTTGAATAGGGCAGGGCTGCATACGCAGTATTTT.